The 18 T cell receptor beta chains listed next were all sequenced from one sample in a study of PD-1 blockade in mismatch repair-deficient tumors. Clones were sequenced by immunoSEQ multiplex PCR, and TCRdb holds only the in-frame ones, with some missing. This sample has about 79,000 clones, with approximately 80% found just once. The sample here was peripheral blood, taken 44 weeks after starting pembrolizumab. The receptors come from an adult with mismatch repair-deficient cancer.

The chain links TRBV5-1 to TRBJ2-1; TRBD1 is a possible D gene (8 bases). V was trimmed by 1 base and J by 5 bases, leaving 13 bases between them. Germline assignment: CDR1 SGHRS and CDR2 YFSETQ. The length of the CDR3 is 15 residues. CDR3 nucleotides: TGCGCCAGCAGCTTGCGACAGGGGAGGGACAATGAGCAGTTCTTC. Translation gives CASSLRQGRDNEQFF.

This chain connects TRBV19 to TRBJ2-1; D not resolved. From germline, CDR1 is LNHDA and CDR2 SQIVND (reference sequence). CDR3 length equals 11 residues. V dropped 6 bases and J dropped 2 bases, with 2 bases sitting between them. The DNA of the CDR3 is TGTGCCAGTAGAACCTACAATGAGCAGTTCTTC. It yields the protein CASRTYNEQFF.

The chain joins TRBV7-3 to TRBJ1-1, with D maybe TRBD1 (5 bases). Germline lookup yields CDR1 SGHTA and CDR2 FQGTGA. The CDR3 contains 13 residues. The V end lost 4 bases, the J end lost 5 bases, and 11 bases lay between the germline ends. The CDR3 spells CASSSTAGTEAFF. The CDR3 region has the DNA TGTGCCAGCAGCTCGACAGCGGGTACTGAAGCTTTCTTT.

This clone appeared a single time. This chain joins TRBV5-1 and TRBJ2-1, with 7 bases matching TRBD1. V gave up 4 bases and J gave up 12 bases; unmatched junction bases: 10. CDR1 SGHRS and CDR2 YFSETQ come from the germline V gene. The CDR3 loop spans 13 amino acids. Here the CDR3 reads CASSDRAIPGQFF. The CDR3 nucleotides read TGCGCCAGCAGCGACAGGGCTATTCCGGGGCAGTTCTTC.

This clone was seen a handful of times. The chain has TRBV5-4 and TRBJ2-7, with 7 nucleotides matching TRBD2. J gave up 5 bases and V 4 bases, and 12 bases lay outside the gene matches. CDR3 length: 15 residues. The germline CDR1 and CDR2 sequences are SGHNT and YYREEE (reference sequence). CDR3: CASSPRTGTIHEQYF. The CDR3 coding sequence is TGTGCCAGCAGCCCACGAACCGGGACTATCCACGAGCAGTACTTC.

The chain carries TRBV6-5 and TRBJ1-2; D remains ambiguous. This CDR3 is 16 amino acids long. Germline values: CDR1 MNHEY, CDR2 SVGAGI. With 2 bases removed from V and 8 bases from J, the gap between germline ends came to 21 bases. CDR3 DNA sequence: TGTGCCAGCAGTTACCATTTCGCCGGGCCTCCTTCCGGCTACACCTTC. It specifies CASSYHFAGPPSGYTF.

CDR3 sequence: CASSARQSISYEQYF. CDR3 DNA sequence: TGTGCCAGCAGCGCCCGACAGAGTATATCCTACGAGCAGTACTTC. The gene calls are TRBV7-2 and TRBJ2-7; possibly TRBD1 for D (5 bases). The CDR3 has 15 amino acids. V gave up 5 bases and J gave up 1 base, with 15 bases separating them. Germline V gene data show CDR1 as SGHTA and CDR2 as FQGNSA.

The gene calls are TRBV6-5 and TRBJ2-7; D may be TRBD2 (6 bases). The CDR3 is 16 residues long. Trimming pared 0 bases from V and 4 bases from J, leaving 16 bases between. The germline V gene has CDR1 MNHEY and CDR2 SVGAGI. CDR3 nucleotides: TGTGCCAGCAGTTACTCGGTAAATAGCGGAGCGTACGAGCAGTACTTC. It specifies CASSYSVNSGAYEQYF.

The V call is TRBV7-2, the J call TRBJ2-7, with 7 bases matching TRBD2. CDR1 and CDR2 (germline): SGHTA, FQGNSA. J was trimmed by 4 bases and V by 1 base; bases with no gene match: 7. The CDR3 loop spans 15 amino acids. This CDR3 is CASSLDLADSYEQYF. CDR3 sequence (DNA): TGTGCCAGCAGCTTAGACCTAGCGGACTCATACGAGCAGTACTTC.

A note on this clone: The sample has other DNA sequences that encode this CDR3 too. V and J are TRBV18 and TRBJ1-1, with D tentatively TRBD1 (5 bases). Between the trimmed V and J ends, which lost 3 bases and 4 bases, there was a span of 9 bases. The V gene's germline CDR1 is KGHSH and CDR2 LQKENI. The CDR3 extends over 13 amino acids. The CDR3 sequence: CASSPGQGTEAFF. DNA of the CDR3: TGTGCCAGCTCACCGGGGCAGGGCACTGAAGCTTTCTTT.

This rearrangement joins TRBV14 to TRBJ2-5; D is uncertain. The CDR3 length is 12 residues. V lost 0 bases to trimming and J lost 7 bases, with 6 bases between them. Germline V gives CDR1 SGHDN, CDR2 FVKESK. Written as DNA, the CDR3 is TGTGCCAGCAGCCAAGAACCGGGGACCCAGTACTTC. Amino acid sequence: CASSQEPGTQYF. The entire variable domain, with the rest obtained from reference TRBV14 and TRBJ2-5, is as follows: EAGVTQFPSHSVIEKGQTVTLRCDPISGHDNLYWYRRVMGKEIKFLLHFVKESKQDESGMPNNRFLAERTGGTYSTLKVQPAELEDSGVYFCASSQEPGTQYFGPGTRLLVL.

V gene TRBV5-1 combines with J gene TRBJ2-7; 10 positions agree with TRBD1. The length of the CDR3 is 16 residues. Germline CDR1 reads SGHRS; CDR2 reads YFSETQ. V lost 2 bases and J lost 2; bases outside the gene matches: 7. The CDR3 DNA reads as TGCGCCAGCAGCTTACGAGGACAGGGGGGAACCTACGAGCAGTACTTC. Encoded protein: CASSLRGQGGTYEQYF.

This chain connects TRBV5-1 to TRBJ2-2; 13 nucleotides agree with TRBD2. This CDR3 region has 16 residues. From germline, CDR1 is SGHRS and CDR2 YFSETQ. The ends lost 3 bases at V and 7 bases at J; junction bases unmatched: 6. CDR3 bases: TGCGCCAGCAGCTCCGGACTAGCGGGAGTTGGCGGGGAGCTGTTTTTT. This encodes CASSSGLAGVGGELFF.

This clone has more than one count but fewer than ten. CDR3 residues: CASSFIGGERAEAFF. The CDR3 DNA sequence: TGTGCCAGCAGCTTTATAGGGGGCGAAAGGGCTGAAGCTTTCTTT. This sequence joins TRBV5-6 and TRBJ1-1, with 7 bases fitting TRBD1. The trim removed 2 bases at V and 6 bases at J, leaving 10 bases unmatched. Germline values: CDR1 SGHDT, CDR2 YYEEEE. There are 15 residues in the CDR3.

The gene calls are TRBV29-1 and TRBJ1-1; 8 bases match TRBD1. Germline CDR1 reads SQVTM; CDR2 reads ANQGSEA. The J segment lost 1 base and the V segment lost 4 bases, leaving 5 bases of the junction unmatched. The CDR3 is made up of 14 amino acids. The CDR3 DNA sequence: TGCAGCGTTGGACAGGGGCTCTGGAACACTGAAGCTTTCTTT. Amino acids: CSVGQGLWNTEAFF.

The CDR3 protein is CASSLTSGANVLTF. The CDR3 DNA is TGTGCCAGCAGCCTGACTTCTGGGGCCAACGTCCTGACTTTC. The rearrangement uses TRBV6-4 and TRBJ2-6, with D unresolved. The CDR3 is 14 residues long. The germline CDR1 and CDR2 sequences are MRHNA and SNTAGT. V lost 6 bases and J 1 base, leaving 7 bases between the germline ends.

The rearrangement uses TRBV27 and TRBJ1-2; 7 bases fit TRBD1. Per the germline V gene, CDR1 is MNHEY and CDR2 is SMNVEV (reference sequence). The CDR3 loop spans 14 amino acids. V was clipped by 4 bases and J by 2 bases; unmatched bases: 4. CDR3 sequence (DNA): TGTGCCAGCAGTTCCAGGGGGGTCAACTATGGCTACACCTTC. Residues: CASSSRGVNYGYTF.

This chain connects TRBV5-6 to TRBJ1-5, with D uncertain. CDR1 SGHDT and CDR2 YYEEEE come from the germline V gene. With 1 base removed from V and 0 bases from J, the gap between germline ends came to 8 bases. The CDR3 covers 15 residues. The CDR3 DNA reads as TGTGCCAGCAGCTTGCTAGGGTATAGCAATCAGCCCCAGCATTTT. Translated: CASSLLGYSNQPQHF.